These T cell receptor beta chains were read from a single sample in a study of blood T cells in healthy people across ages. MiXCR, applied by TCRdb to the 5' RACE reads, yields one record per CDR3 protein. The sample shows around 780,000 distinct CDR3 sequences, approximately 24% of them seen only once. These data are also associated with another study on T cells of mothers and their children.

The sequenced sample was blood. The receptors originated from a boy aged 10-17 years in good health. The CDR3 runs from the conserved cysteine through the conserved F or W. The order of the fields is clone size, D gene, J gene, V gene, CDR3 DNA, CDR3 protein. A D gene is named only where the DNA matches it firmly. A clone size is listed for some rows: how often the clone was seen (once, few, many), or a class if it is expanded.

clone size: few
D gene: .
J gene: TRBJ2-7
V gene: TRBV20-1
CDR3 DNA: TGCAGTGCTACCTCGGGTAGATCAACCTACGAGCAGTACTTC
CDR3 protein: CSATSGRSTYEQYF

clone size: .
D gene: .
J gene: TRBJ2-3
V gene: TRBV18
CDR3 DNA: TGTGCCAGCTCACCGAGGGGGGCAACAACGGATACGCAGTATTTT
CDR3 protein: CASSPRGATTDTQYF

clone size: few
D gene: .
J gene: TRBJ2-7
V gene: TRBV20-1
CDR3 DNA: TGCAGTGCTAGCGGGACTGGCTCCTACGAGCAGTACTTC
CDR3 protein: CSASGTGSYEQYF

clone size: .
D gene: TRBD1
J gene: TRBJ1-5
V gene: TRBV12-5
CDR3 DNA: TGTGCTAGTGCCACAGGGGGCGGGAATCAGCCCCAGCATTTT
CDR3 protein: CASATGGGNQPQHF

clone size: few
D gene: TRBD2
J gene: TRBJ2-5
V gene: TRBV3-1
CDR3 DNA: TGTGCCAGCAGCCCCTTAAGGCGCGGGGGATTTGAGACCCAGTACTTC
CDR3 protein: CASSPLRRGGFETQYF

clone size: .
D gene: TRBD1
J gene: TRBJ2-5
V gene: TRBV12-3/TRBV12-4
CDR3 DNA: TGTGCCAGCACCTCTGCAGGGGGTGTGGGAGAGACCCAGTACTTC
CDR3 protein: CASTSAGGVGETQYF

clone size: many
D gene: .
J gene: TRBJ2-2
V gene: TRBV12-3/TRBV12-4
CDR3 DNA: TGTGCCAGCAGAGTTGACGGGACCGGGGAGCTGTTTTTT
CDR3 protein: CASRVDGTGELFF

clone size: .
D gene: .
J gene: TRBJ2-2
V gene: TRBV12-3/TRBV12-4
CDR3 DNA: TGTGCCAGCACTCGCGACAGTAGCGGGGAGCTGTTTTTT
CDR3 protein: CASTRDSSGELFF

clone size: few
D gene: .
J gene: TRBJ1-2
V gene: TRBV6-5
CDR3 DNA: TGTGCCAGCAGTTACGGGGGGCGAGGTTATGGCTACACCTTC
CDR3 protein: CASSYGGRGYGYTF

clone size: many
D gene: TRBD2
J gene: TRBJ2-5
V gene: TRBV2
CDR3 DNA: TGTGCCAGCAGTGAAGCGCAAACTAGCGGGGGAACAGAGACCCAGTACTTC
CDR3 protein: CASSEAQTSGGTETQYF

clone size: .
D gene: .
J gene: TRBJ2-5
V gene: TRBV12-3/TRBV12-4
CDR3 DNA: TGTGCCAGCAGTATCCTGGACGGAGAGACCCAGTACTTC
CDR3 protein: CASSILDGETQYF

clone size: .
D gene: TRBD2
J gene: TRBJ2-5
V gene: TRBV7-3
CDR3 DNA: TGTGCCAGCAGTTTAGCGGGGGACCTCCAAGAGACCCAGTACTTC
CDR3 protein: CASSLAGDLQETQYF

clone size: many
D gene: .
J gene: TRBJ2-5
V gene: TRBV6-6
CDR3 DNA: TGTGCCAGCAGCCAAGCAGGGATACAAGAGACCCAGTACTTC
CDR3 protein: CASSQAGIQETQYF

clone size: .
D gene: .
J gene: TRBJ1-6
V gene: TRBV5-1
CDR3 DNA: TGCGCCAGCAGCTTTTTTGTTAGGGATTTATTTAATTCACCCCTCCACTTT
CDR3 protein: CASSFFVRDLFNSPLHF

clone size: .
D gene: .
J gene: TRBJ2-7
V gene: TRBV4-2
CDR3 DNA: TGTGCCAGCAGCCATGCCGCGACAGGCGCAACCTACGAGCAGTACTTC
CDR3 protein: CASSHAATGATYEQYF

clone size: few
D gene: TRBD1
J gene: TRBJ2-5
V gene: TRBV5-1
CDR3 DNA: TGCGCCAGCAGCTTAGGACAGGAGGAAGAGACCCAGTACTTC
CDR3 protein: CASSLGQEEETQYF

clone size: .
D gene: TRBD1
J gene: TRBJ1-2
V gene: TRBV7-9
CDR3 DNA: TGTGCCAGCAAGGGGACAGGGAGTGGATATGGCTACACCTTC
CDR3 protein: CASKGTGSGYGYTF

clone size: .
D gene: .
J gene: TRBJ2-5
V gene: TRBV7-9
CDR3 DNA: TGTGCCAGCAGCCATGGGGTGAAAGAGACCCAGTACTTC
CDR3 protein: CASSHGVKETQYF